This TCR beta chain was sequenced in a study of blood T cells in healthy people across ages. Study outcomes and limitations: Diversity was higher, and naive CD4+ cells more numerous, in long-lived donors than in aged donors.

A J-beta primer mix and a sample-barcoded 5' primer were used in a second PCR of about 7 to 11 cycles. Each cDNA molecule carried a tag from a template-switch adaptor that contained 12 random nucleotides. Paired-end reads containing CDR3 totaled no fewer than 3 million for each sample. MiXCR, run by TCRdb on the 5' RACE reads, gives a single entry per CDR3 protein. The sample lists about 1.6 million distinct CDR3 sequences, roughly 32% occurring once. With regard to this clonotype: Antigen: not known.

CDR3 length: 16 amino acids. CDR1 is MGHRA, CDR2 YSYEKL, per germline. The chain employs TRBV4-1 and TRBJ2-5; 13 nucleotides line up with TRBD2. The assigned J gene may be wrong: the sequence end matches TRBJ2-7 better. The TCR originated in a woman aged 30 to 39 in good health. The specimen was blood. The DNA for the CDR3 is TGCGCCAGCAGCCAAGATTGGACTAGCGGGAGATACGAGCAGTACTTC. It is translated as CASSQDWTSGRYEQYF.